The clone carrying this T cell receptor beta chain was picked up one time. Its antigen is unidentified. While unrecorded immune exposures were likely, the donors were nominally healthy when sampled. V dropped 7 bases and J dropped 3 bases, with 27 bases sitting between them. Germline CDR1 reads SGHVS; CDR2 reads FNYEAQ. The CDR3 is 18 residues long. PCR primers comprised 60 Vbeta and 13 Jbeta primers. Libraries were prepared by immunoSEQ multiplex PCR; TCRdb keeps only in-frame clonotypes and omits some of them. Of more than 45,000 clones listed, 82% are singletons. This sample is drawn from a study of cytomegalovirus exposure and HLA in healthy donors. Overall study: The study placed 80% to 90% of its 398 genotyped donors in the Caucasian-associated ancestry cluster.

The study, taken as a whole, reports: With further analysis later on, most CMV-associated TCR beta chains appeared HLA-restricted. As a later analysis showed, several of the most significant clusters appeared to be linked to common viral pathogens.

The sequence was obtained from a man in his thirties or forties in good health and CMV-seronegative. Sequencing input: PBMCs. The chain joins TRBV7-6 to TRBJ1-1, with D hard to call. This CDR3 is CASTRSGLGFGEDTEAFF. The CDR3 DNA reads TGTGCCAGCACCCGTAGCGGCTTGGGATTCGGCGAGGACACTGAAGCTTTCTTT.